The following is a TCR beta chain sequence with its context. Its antigen specificity is not known. Base qualities are not provided; no much larger clone lies one nucleotide away. Term cord blood was obtained from 4 to 6 elective full-term cesarean deliveries at roughly 37-41 weeks of gestation, without labor or rupture of membranes. The study excluded pregnancies involving fetal demise, active maternal HSV infection or known maternal HIV infection. A FACSAria III cell sorter was used to sort live, Annexin V-negative naive CD8+ T cells (CD3+CD8+CD45RA+CCR7+). Between roughly 17,000 and 110,000 naive CD8+ T cells were sorted per sample. Preassembled standardized sampling kits were used to collect mixed venous-arterial cord blood. Cord blood was held at room temperature and processed no more than 4 hours after collection. Ficoll-Paque density gradient centrifugation of diluted blood was used to isolate mononuclear cells. Mononuclear cells were cryopreserved in around 10% DMSO with around 90% FBS and stored long term at -150°C before sorting. Thawed cells were stained with Annexin V and antibodies against CD3, CD8, CCR7 and CD45RA. Genomic DNA was extracted from snap-frozen sorted cell pellets with the DNeasy Blood and Tissue Kit.

CDR1 and CDR2 are read off the germline V gene as LGHNA and YSLEER. Compared with germline, V lacks 1 base and J lacks 4 bases; bases without a gene match: 2. From its cysteine to its phenylalanine, the CDR3 spans 15 amino acids. Only CDR3 DNA is held: 45 bases, read in frame from base 1. This sample is drawn from a study of naive CD8 T cells in extremely preterm neonates (dated by TCRdb to the late 2010s). Study-level background: The study compared the TCRbeta CDR3 repertoires of sorted naive CD8+ T cells among four age groups: extremely preterm neonates, term neonates, young children and adults. The paper as a whole reports these results and caveats: Preterm neonates showed significantly lower iChao1 richness than every other age group (p < 0.05) along with an even clone distribution, indicating a less rich repertoire. To track T cell development within individuals, the authors urged prospective longitudinal studies of preterm and term neonates. Compared with the older groups, preterm CDR3s were shorter and closer to germline, carrying fewer N additions and showing less junctional trimming. Among the limitations the authors pointed out were a small sample size and productive template counts that varied across preterm samples. The proportion of shared CDR3 nucleotide sequences was higher in preterm neonates (2.7%) than in term neonates (0.4%), young children (around 0.03%) and adults (around 0.01%).

A two-step, bias-controlled multiplex PCR was used to amplify TCRbeta CDR3 regions from genomic DNA. Primers specific for every TRBV and TRBJ gene segment were included in the multiplex PCR. TCRbeta repertoire data were generated with the immunoSEQ Assay. The published analysis was carried out like this. A relative-frequency ratio and a modified nearest-neighbor algorithm were applied to filter and cluster reads so that closely related sequences were merged. V, D and J gene assignments for CDR3 sequences followed IMGT annotation. Template counts were corrected for PCR amplification bias and quantified by comparison with synthetic TCR CDR3 analog sequences. Only unique productive sequences, defined as in-frame CDR3 sequences lacking stop codons, were included in the analyses. The immunoSEQ Analyzer software was used to calculate clonality, defined as 1 minus Pielou's evenness, and iChao1 richness. Statistical tests were run in JMP, with either Student's t-test or a non-parametric test chosen according to Shapiro-Wilk normality results. TCRdb obtained this table from immuneACCESS and retained in-frame rearrangements with V and J assigned. These tables miss some clones; where compared with another copy, unresolved V genes account for less than half of the shortfall, and the remainder is unexplained. Clone size and the V and J calls come from that table; the DNA yielded D and trimming. This sample has about 7,300 clones in its table, and more than 85% of those were observed once. Together, the top ten hold 0.4% to 0.6% of the sample.

This receptor chain uses TRBV4-3 and TRBJ2-7; 12 bases in between match TRBD2. The origin of this receptor is a newborn in good health. The sequenced material came from naive CD8+ T cells from cord blood. The CDR3 is CASSQGTSGIYEQYF. The DNA sequence follows: TGCGCCAGCAGCCAAGGGACTAGCGGGATATACGAGCAGTACTTC.